This T cell receptor beta chain was recorded in a study of shared clonotypes between healthy human individuals. For every subset, genomic DNA was evenly distributed across several immunoSEQ plates. Sequenced by immunoSEQ multiplex PCR; TCRdb stores in-frame clones only, minus some. In the table there are about 2 million clones, 85% to 95% of which are singletons. CDR1 SEHNR and CDR2 FQNEAQ come from the germline V gene (reference sequence). The CDR3 is made up of 18 amino acids. V lost 4 bases and J lost 2; bases outside the gene matches: 15. The sequence was collected from a man aged 18-30 years in good health. Source material: naive CD4+ T cells sorted from blood. Subset reported: CD45RA+ positively selected. The chain combines TRBV7-9 with TRBJ2-7; 9 nucleotides agree with TRBD1. The CDR3 region is CASSSFPGQGQNTYEQYF. The CDR3 bases are TGTGCCAGCAGCTCCTTCCCGGGACAGGGTCAAAATACCTACGAGCAGTACTTC.